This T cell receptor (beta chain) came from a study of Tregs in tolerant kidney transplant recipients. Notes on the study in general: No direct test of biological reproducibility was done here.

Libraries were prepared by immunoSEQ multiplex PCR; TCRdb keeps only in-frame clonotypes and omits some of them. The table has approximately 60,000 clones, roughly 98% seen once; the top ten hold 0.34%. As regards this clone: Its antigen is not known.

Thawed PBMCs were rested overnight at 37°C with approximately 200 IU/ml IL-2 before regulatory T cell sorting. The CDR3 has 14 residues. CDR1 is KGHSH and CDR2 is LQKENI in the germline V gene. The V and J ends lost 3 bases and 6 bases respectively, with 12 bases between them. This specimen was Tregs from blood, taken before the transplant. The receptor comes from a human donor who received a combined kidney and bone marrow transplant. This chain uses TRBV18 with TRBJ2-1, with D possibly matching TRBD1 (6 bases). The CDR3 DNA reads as TGTGCCAGCTCACCTGGAACAGGGCCCAATGAGCAGTTCTTC. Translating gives CASSPGTGPNEQFF.